This T cell receptor beta chain was obtained from a study of blood T cell repertoires in COVID-19. This table comes from immunoSEQ multiplex PCR, and its TCRdb copy is limited to in-frame clones, with some not included. Among hundreds of thousands of clones, 89% were seen once, and the ten largest hold roughly 5.3%. This CDR3 region has 15 residues. From germline, CDR1 is LGHNA and CDR2 YNFKEQ. The ends lost 1 base at V and 4 bases at J; junction bases unmatched: 3. The rearrangement links TRBV4-2 to TRBJ2-7; 11 bases map to TRBD1. This clonotype originated in a man in his sixties who had recovered from COVID-19. The sequenced material came from PBMCs or T cells enriched from blood (not recorded which). CDR3 residues: CASSQGTGGLYEQYF. CDR3 DNA sequence: TGTGCCAGCAGCCAAGGGACAGGGGGCTTATACGAGCAGTACTTC.